Listed below are T cell receptor beta chains from one sample, sequenced in a study of shared clonotypes between healthy human individuals. Only in-frame clones appear in the TCRdb table, and some are missing; sequencing was by immunoSEQ multiplex PCR. The table has about 980,000 clones, 76% seen once. The sample consisted of memory CD4+ T cells sorted from blood. The receptor source for this set is a man between 18 and 35 years old in good health. The CDR3 runs from the conserved cysteine through the conserved F or W. The D gene is left open where the match is weak. Clone size, where shown, is once, few, many, or a class for clones that have expanded.

d_call	v_call	j_call	clone_size	cdr3_nt	cdr3_aa
-	TRBV30	TRBJ2-7	-	TGTGCCTGGTCTAGGGGCGCTTCCTACGAGCAGTACTTC	CAWSRGASYEQYF
-	TRBV19	TRBJ1-1	few	TGTGCCAGTAGTATAGGGTCGAACACTGAAGCTTTCTTT	CASSIGSNTEAFF
-	TRBV11-2	TRBJ2-7	-	TGTGCCAGCAGCACAGGGCCCTACGAGCAGTACTTC	CASSTGPYEQYF
-	TRBV5-4	TRBJ1-2	-	TGTGCCAGCAGCTTGGGGGTCTCTGGTGGCTACACCTTC	CASSLGVSGGYTF
-	TRBV9	TRBJ2-3	-	TGTGCCAGCAGCGTAGGCTTGCGGTCTAGCACAGATACGCAGTATTTT	CASSVGLRSSTDTQYF
-	TRBV7-3	TRBJ2-1	-	TGTGCCAGCAGCTTATCTGGCCAGGGCTCCTACAATGAGCAGTTCTTC	CASSLSGQGSYNEQFF
-	TRBV29-1	TRBJ2-1	-	TGCAGCGTTGATCGAGGGACCAATGAGCAGTTCTTC	CSVDRGTNEQFF
TRBD1	TRBV19	TRBJ1-5	-	TGTGCCAGTAGTCCCGGGACAGGCCTTTATAGCAATCAGCCCCAGCATTTT	CASSPGTGLYSNQPQHF
-	TRBV27	TRBJ1-6	-	TGTGCCAGCAGTTTTGAGATGGGGGGGGGTTCACCCCTCCACTTT	CASSFEMGGGSPLHF
TRBD1	TRBV19	TRBJ1-6	-	TGTGCCAGTAGTGAATCCCCTGGGACAGTGAATTCACCCCTCCACTTT	CASSESPGTVNSPLHF
-	TRBV28	TRBJ2-7	-	TGTGCCAGCAAAGCCGGGGGCCCGGGGGGCTACGAGCAGTACTTC	CASKAGGPGGYEQYF
TRBD1	TRBV19	TRBJ1-2	few	TGTGCCAGTAGTTGGGCAGGGGGCGGCTACACCTTC	CASSWAGGGYTF
-	TRBV6-5	TRBJ1-2	-	TGTGCCACCCGGCGGGGGCGCGACTATGGCTACACCTTC	CATRRGRDYGYTF
-	TRBV7-6	TRBJ2-3	-	TGTGCCAGCAGTTCCTCAGGGGGGAGCACAGATACGCAGTATTTT	CASSSSGGSTDTQYF
-	TRBV11-2	TRBJ1-6	once	TGTGCCAGCAGTCCAGAGAGGACCTTTCAGGGTTCACCCCTCCACTTT	CASSPERTFQGSPLHF
-	TRBV5-1	TRBJ1-1	-	TGCGCCAGCAGCTCTACCTCAGGCTCTTCTGAAGCTTTCTTT	CASSSTSGSSEAFF
TRBD1	TRBV5-6	TRBJ2-7	-	TGTGCCAGCAGCAATAACAGGGGAAACTCCTACGAGCAGTACTTC	CASSNNRGNSYEQYF
-	TRBV18	TRBJ2-5	-	TGTGCCAGCTCACCAGAACTAGAGACCCAGTACTTC	CASSPELETQYF
-	TRBV18	TRBJ2-7	few	TGTGCCAGCTCACCAGGCTACGAGCAGTACTTC	CASSPGYEQYF
-	TRBV6-1	TRBJ1-1	-	TGTGCCAGCAGACGCCGTGGGGGGACGGGCACTGAAGCTTTCTTT	CASRRRGGTGTEAFF
TRBD2	TRBV7-3	TRBJ2-5	few	TGTGCCAGCAGCTCCTCGAAGCGGGGGGTGCAAGAGACCCAGTACTTC	CASSSSKRGVQETQYF
-	TRBV18	TRBJ2-3	-	TGTGCCAGCTCACCGCAAACGGGTACAGATACGCAGTATTTT	CASSPQTGTDTQYF
-	TRBV9	TRBJ1-2	once	TGTGCCAGCAGCCCGGTGGGCTATGGCTACACCTTC	CASSPVGYGYTF
TRBD2	TRBV9	TRBJ2-7	-	TGTGCCAGCAGCGTTTGGGGACTAGCGGGAAGTCCCACCTACGAGCAGTACTTC	CASSVWGLAGSPTYEQYF
-	TRBV12-2	TRBJ1-5	-	TGTGCAAGTCGCTATAGCCGCACCAATCAGCCCCAGCATTTT	CASRYSRTNQPQHF
-	TRBV4-3	TRBJ2-1	-	TGCGCCAGCAGCCAAGATATGGGTCTTTTTAACTCCTACAATGAGCAGTTCTTC	CASSQDMGLFNSYNEQFF
TRBD1	TRBV4-3	TRBJ2-5	-	TGCGCCAGCAGCCAAGACAGGGGGCAAGAGACCCAGTACTTC	CASSQDRGQETQYF
-	TRBV10-3	TRBJ1-4	-	TGTGCCATCAGTGAAGGAGAAAAACTGTTTTTT	CAISEGEKLFF
-	TRBV7-9	TRBJ2-6	-	TGTGCCAGCAGCCTCCCTTCTGGGGCCAACGTCCTGACTTTC	CASSLPSGANVLTF
-	TRBV6-6	TRBJ1-1	-	TGTGCCAGCAAAGGGGAGGTGGGTGAAAACACTGAAGCTTTCTTT	CASKGEVGENTEAFF
TRBD1	TRBV20-1	TRBJ1-2	-	TGCAGTGCTGGACAGGGAGTCGGCTACACCTTC	CSAGQGVGYTF
-	TRBV7-2	TRBJ1-1	-	TGTGCCAGCAGCTTAATCTTTAACACTGAAGCTTTCTTT	CASSLIFNTEAFF
-	TRBV19	TRBJ1-1	many	TGTGCCAGTAGTCCCTATACCGCTGAAGCTTTCTTT	CASSPYTAEAFF
-	TRBV6-6	TRBJ1-3	-	TGTGCCAGCAGTTACGGAATTGAAAATGGAAACACCATATATTTT	CASSYGIENGNTIYF
TRBD2	TRBV28	TRBJ2-2	-	TGTGCCAGCAGTCCGTCTTTAGGAGGCGGGGGGGACACCGGGGAGCTGTTTTTT	CASSPSLGGGGDTGELFF
-	TRBV29-1	TRBJ1-1	-	TGCAGCGTTGATCAGGCCTCTCCGGCTGAAGCTTTCTTT	CSVDQASPAEAFF
TRBD2	TRBV4-1	TRBJ2-5	-	TGCGCCAGCAGCGTTAGCGGGAAAACTGGTGAGACCCAGTACTTC	CASSVSGKTGETQYF
-	TRBV5-1	TRBJ2-7	-	TGCGCCAGCCGTTTCCTACAGGATTCCTACGAGCAGTACTTC	CASRFLQDSYEQYF
-	TRBV6-1	TRBJ1-2	-	TGTGCCAGCAGTGTCGGAGGTCCGGGTGGCTACACCTTC	CASSVGGPGGYTF
-	TRBV7-9	TRBJ1-1	-	TGTGCCAGCAGCTTTGGACCGAACACTGAAGCTTTCTTT	CASSFGPNTEAFF
TRBD1	TRBV5-1	TRBJ2-1	once	TGCGCCAGCAGCTCGGGACAGGGGTTGAACAATGAGCAGTTCTTC	CASSSGQGLNNEQFF
-	TRBV5-8	TRBJ1-5	-	TGTGCCAGCAGCGGGGCGCGGGGAGGTTATCAGCCCCAGCATTTT	CASSGARGGYQPQHF
-	TRBV4-3	TRBJ2-7	-	TGCGCCAGCAGCCGAGTAGCTTCGGACGGTTCCTACGAGCAGTACTTC	CASSRVASDGSYEQYF
TRBD1	TRBV7-8	TRBJ1-2	-	TGTGCCAGCAGCTTGGACAGGGTTAACTATGGCTACACCTTC	CASSLDRVNYGYTF
-	TRBV5-1	TRBJ1-3	-	TGCGCCAGCATGAGGGAGGGGATCTCTGGAAACACCATATATTTT	CASMREGISGNTIYF
-	TRBV7-7	TRBJ2-2	-	TGTGCTAGCAGCATCCGGGGCACCGGGGAGCTGTTTTTT	CASSIRGTGELFF
-	TRBV6-1	TRBJ2-2	-	TGTGCCAGCGGCACGTACACCGGGGAGCTGTTTTTT	CASGTYTGELFF
TRBD2	TRBV6-1	TRBJ2-1	-	TGTGCCAGCAGTGTTACGGGACTAGCGGGATATAATAAGTTCTTC	CASSVTGLAGYNKFF
-	TRBV6-6	TRBJ2-3	-	TGTGCCAGCAGGACCTCAGGGGCTGATACGCAGTATTTT	CASRTSGADTQYF
-	TRBV6-6	TRBJ2-3	-	TGTGCCAGCAGAAAAGGGCAGGTCACATATACGCAGTATTTT	CASRKGQVTYTQYF
TRBD2	TRBV7-8	TRBJ2-3	-	TGTGCCAGCAGCTTAGTGGCGGGAGTAAAGGGGTATACGCAGTATTTT	CASSLVAGVKGYTQYF
-	TRBV5-1	TRBJ2-1	-	TGCGCCAGCAGCCCGACCACTAGCAGCCGTGAGCAGTTCTTC	CASSPTTSSREQFF
-	TRBV10-3	TRBJ1-2	-	TGTGCCATCAGTGCCCTAGGGGCAGGGGACTATGGCTACACCTTC	CAISALGAGDYGYTF
TRBD1	TRBV5-4	TRBJ2-3	-	TGTGCCAGCAGCTTATCAGGGGGCGGCACAGATACGCAGTATTTT	CASSLSGGGTDTQYF
TRBD1	TRBV28	TRBJ1-1	few	TGTGCCAGCAGGGGAGGGGGCGGCATGGACACTGAAGCTTTCTTT	CASRGGGGMDTEAFF
TRBD1	TRBV2	TRBJ1-6	-	TGTGCCAGCAGCCCCCGGGACAGTAATAATTCACCCCTCCACTTT	CASSPRDSNNSPLHF
TRBD2	TRBV30	TRBJ2-7	-	TGTGCCTGGAGTGTATGGGGGCTAGCGGGAGTCTACGAGCAGTACTTC	CAWSVWGLAGVYEQYF